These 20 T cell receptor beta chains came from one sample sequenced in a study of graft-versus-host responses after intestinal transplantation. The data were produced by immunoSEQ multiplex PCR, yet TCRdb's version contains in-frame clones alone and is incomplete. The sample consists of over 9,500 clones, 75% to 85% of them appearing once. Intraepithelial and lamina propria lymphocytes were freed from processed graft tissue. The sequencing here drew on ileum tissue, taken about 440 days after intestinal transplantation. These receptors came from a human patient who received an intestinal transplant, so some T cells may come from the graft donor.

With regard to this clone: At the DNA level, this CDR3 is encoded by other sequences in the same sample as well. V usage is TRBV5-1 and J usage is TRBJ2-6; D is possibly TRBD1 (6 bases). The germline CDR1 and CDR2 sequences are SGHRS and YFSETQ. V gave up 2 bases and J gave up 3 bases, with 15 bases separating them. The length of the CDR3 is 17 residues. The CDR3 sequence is CASSLERGNGGANVLTF. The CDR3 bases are TGCGCCAGCAGCTTAGAGAGGGGGAACGGTGGGGCCAACGTCCTGACTTTC.

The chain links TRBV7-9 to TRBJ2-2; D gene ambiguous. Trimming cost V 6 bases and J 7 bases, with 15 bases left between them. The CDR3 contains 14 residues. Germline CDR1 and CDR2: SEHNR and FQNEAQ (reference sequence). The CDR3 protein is CASSQGLGIGELFF. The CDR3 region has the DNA TGTGCCAGCAGTCAAGGCCTGGGGATCGGGGAGCTGTTTTTT.

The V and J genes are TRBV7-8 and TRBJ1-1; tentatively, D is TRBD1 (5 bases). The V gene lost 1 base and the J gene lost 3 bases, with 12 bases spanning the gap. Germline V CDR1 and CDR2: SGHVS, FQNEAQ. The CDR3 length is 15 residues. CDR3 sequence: CASSLGGDADTEAFF. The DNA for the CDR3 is TGTGCCAGCAGCTTAGGGGGGGATGCGGACACTGAAGCTTTCTTT. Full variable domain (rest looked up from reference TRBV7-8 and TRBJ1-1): GAGVSQSPRYKVAKRGQDVALRCDPISGHVSLFWYQQALGQGPEFLTYFQNEAQLDKSGLPSDRFFAERPEGSVSTLKIQRTQQEDSAVYLCASSLGGDADTEAFFGQGTRLTVV.

The CDR3 sequence is CASGPGQGLPNSPLHF. CDR3 in DNA: TGCGCCAGCGGTCCGGGACAGGGTCTCCCAAATTCACCCCTCCACTTT. The rearrangement joins TRBV5-1 to TRBJ1-6, with 9 bases fitting TRBD1. V was pared by 7 bases and J by 7 bases, with 12 bases of the junction left unmatched. This CDR3 has 16 amino acids. Germline values: CDR1 SGHRS, CDR2 YFSETQ.

The CDR3 is CAISGGTSGATDTQYF. CDR3 coding DNA: TGTGCCATCAGTGGGGGTACTAGCGGTGCAACAGATACGCAGTATTTT. The gene calls are TRBV10-3 and TRBJ2-3; TRBD2 aligns across 8 bases. CDR3 length: 16 amino acids. CDR1 is ENHRY, CDR2 SYGVKD, per germline. V lost 4 bases and J lost 3; bases outside the gene matches: 9.

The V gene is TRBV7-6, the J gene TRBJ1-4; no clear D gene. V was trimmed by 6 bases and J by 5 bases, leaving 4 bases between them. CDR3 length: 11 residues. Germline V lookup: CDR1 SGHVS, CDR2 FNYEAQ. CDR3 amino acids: CASRGNEKLFF. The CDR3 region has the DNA TGTGCCAGCAGAGGGAATGAAAAACTGTTTTTT.

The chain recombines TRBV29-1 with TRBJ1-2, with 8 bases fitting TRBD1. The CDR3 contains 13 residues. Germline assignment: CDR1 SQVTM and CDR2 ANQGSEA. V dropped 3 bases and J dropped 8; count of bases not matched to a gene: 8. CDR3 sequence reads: CSVDPATGAGYTF. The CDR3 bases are TGCAGCGTTGACCCGGCGACAGGGGCCGGCTACACCTTC.

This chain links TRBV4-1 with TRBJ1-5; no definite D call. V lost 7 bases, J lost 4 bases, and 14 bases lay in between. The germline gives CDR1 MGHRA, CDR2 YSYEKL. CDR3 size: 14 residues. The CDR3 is CASTPPRSNQPQHF. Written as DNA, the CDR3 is TGCGCCAGCACCCCCCCGAGAAGTAATCAGCCCCAGCATTTT.

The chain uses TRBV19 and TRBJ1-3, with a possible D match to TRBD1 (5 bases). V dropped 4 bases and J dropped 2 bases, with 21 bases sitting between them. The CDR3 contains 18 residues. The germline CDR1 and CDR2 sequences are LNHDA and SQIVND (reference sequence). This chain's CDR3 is CASSRQSTVVLAGNTIYF. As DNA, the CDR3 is TGTGCCAGTAGTAGACAATCGACAGTAGTCCTAGCTGGAAACACCATATATTTT.

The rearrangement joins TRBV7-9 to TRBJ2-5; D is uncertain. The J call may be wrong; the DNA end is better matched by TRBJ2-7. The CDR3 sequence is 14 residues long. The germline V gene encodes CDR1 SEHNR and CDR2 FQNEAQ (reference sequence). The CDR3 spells CASSFRASENEQYF. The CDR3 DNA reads TGTGCCAGCAGCTTTCGTGCCAGTGAGAACGAGCAGTACTTC.

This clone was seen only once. CDR3 region: CASSEIPPRRRASQPQHF. The CDR3 nucleotides read TGTGCCAGCAGTGAAATTCCCCCCCGGCGGAGGGCGAGTCAGCCCCAGCATTTT. J is TRBJ1-5 and V is TRBV6-1; D unresolved. CDR3 length: 18 residues. Trimming left V 2 bases short and J 6 bases short, with 23 bases between. CDR1 MNHNS and CDR2 SASEGT come from the germline V gene.

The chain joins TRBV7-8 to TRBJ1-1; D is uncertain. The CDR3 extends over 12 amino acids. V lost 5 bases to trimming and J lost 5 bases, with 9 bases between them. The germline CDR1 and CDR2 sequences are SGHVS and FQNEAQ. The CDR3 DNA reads TGTGCCAGCAGCGTCTCGGGAACTGAAGCTTTCTTT. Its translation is CASSVSGTEAFF.

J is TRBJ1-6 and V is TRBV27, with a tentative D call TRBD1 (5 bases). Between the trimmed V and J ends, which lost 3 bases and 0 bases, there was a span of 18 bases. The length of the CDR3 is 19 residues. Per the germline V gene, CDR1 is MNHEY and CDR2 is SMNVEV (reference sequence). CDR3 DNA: TGTGCCAGCAGTTTCCGTGGACACTCGAGTAGCTCCTATAATTCACCCCTCCACTTT. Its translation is CASSFRGHSSSSYNSPLHF.

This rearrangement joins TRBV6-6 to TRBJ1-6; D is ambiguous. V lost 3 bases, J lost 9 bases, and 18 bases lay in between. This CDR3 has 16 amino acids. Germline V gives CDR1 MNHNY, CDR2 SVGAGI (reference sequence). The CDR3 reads CASSYKRPSGGSPLHF. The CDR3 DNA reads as TGTGCCAGCAGTTATAAGCGGCCCTCCGGAGGTTCACCCCTCCACTTT.

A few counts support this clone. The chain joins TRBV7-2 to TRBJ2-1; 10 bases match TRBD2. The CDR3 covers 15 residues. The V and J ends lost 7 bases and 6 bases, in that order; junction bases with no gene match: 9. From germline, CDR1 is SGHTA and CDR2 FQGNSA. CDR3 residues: CASTQRGGRFNEQFF. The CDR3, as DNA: TGTGCCAGCACGCAGCGGGGGGGCCGTTTCAATGAGCAGTTCTTC.

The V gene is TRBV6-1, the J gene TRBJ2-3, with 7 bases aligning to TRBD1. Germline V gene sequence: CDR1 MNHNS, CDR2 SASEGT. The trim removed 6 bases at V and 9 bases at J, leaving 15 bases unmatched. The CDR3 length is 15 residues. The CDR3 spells CASSDRQGPPLTQYF. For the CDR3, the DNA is TGTGCCAGCAGCGATAGACAGGGTCCGCCTTTGACGCAGTATTTT.

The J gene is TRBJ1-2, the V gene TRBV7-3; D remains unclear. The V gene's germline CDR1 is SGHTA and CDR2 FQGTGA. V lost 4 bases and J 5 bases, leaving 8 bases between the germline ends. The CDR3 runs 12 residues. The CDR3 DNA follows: TGTGCCAGCAGCTATGCCGATTATGGCTACACCTTC. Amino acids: CASSYADYGYTF.

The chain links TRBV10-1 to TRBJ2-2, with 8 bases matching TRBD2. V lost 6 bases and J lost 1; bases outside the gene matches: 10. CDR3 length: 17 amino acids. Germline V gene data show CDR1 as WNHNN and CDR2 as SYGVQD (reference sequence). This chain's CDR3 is CASSRDSGGLNTGELFF. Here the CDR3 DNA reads TGCGCCAGCAGCCGCGACAGCGGGGGCCTGAACACCGGGGAGCTGTTTTTT.

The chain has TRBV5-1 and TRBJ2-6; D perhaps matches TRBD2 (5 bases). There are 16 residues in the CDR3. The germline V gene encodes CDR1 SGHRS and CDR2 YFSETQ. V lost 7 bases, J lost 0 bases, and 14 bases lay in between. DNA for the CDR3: TGCGCCAGCGGGAGCAGTATCGGCTCTGGGGCCAACGTCCTGACTTTC. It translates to CASGSSIGSGANVLTF.

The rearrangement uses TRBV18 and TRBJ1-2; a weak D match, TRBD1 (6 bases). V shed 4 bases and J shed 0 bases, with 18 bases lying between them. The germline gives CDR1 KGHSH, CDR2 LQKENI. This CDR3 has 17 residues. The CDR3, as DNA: TGTGCCAGCTCACGCGGACAGCCCAGGATGGCTAACTATGGCTACACCTTC. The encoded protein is CASSRGQPRMANYGYTF.